The T cell receptor (beta chain) under discussion was sequenced for a study of OX40 agonist ivuxolimab in advanced cancers. Generated by immunoSEQ multiplex PCR, the TCRdb table keeps only in-frame clones and is missing some. Of tens of thousands of clones listed, about four fifths are singletons. The CDR3 totals 13 residues. With 5 bases removed from V and 1 base from J, the gap between germline ends came to 6 bases. Germline CDR1 and CDR2: SGHRS and YFSETQ. Sequencing used CD4+ or CD8+ T cells sorted from blood, obtained in a trial of the OX40 agonist ivuxolimab. The chain is built from TRBV5-1 and TRBJ2-2, with unresolved D. The sequence derives from an adult with an advanced solid tumor such as melanoma, head and neck, liver or kidney cancer. The CDR3 spells CASRMWNTGELFF. The CDR3 region has the DNA TGCGCCAGCAGAATGTGGAACACCGGGGAGCTGTTTTTT. Together with reference TRBV5-1 and TRBJ2-2, the CDR3 gives the full variable domain: KAGVTQTPRYLIKTRGQQVTLSCSPISGHRSVSWYQQTPGQGLQFLFEYFSETQRNKGNFPGRFSGRQFSNSRSEMNVSTLELGDSALYLCASRMWNTGELFFGEGSRLTVL.